This record looks at one T cell receptor beta chain sequence and its context. No antigen is known for it. PCR primers comprised 60 Vbeta and 13 Jbeta primers. Measured with immunoSEQ multiplex PCR; TCRdb has only the in-frame clones, and not every one. The repertoire has just over 150,000 clones, 60% to 80% of them found once; the top ten carry about 0.93%. The data originate from a study of cytomegalovirus exposure and HLA in healthy donors. Overall study findings and caveats: Near-uniform donor sequencing depth was presumed by presence/absence analyses. Cytomegalovirus association was assigned to 170 or so TCR beta chains.

Material: PBMCs. This sequence originates from a woman aged 45-65 years in good health and CMV-seropositive.

The CDR3 DNA follows: TGTGCCAGCAGCCACCGTCTAGCGGGGGGCATGGAGACCCAGTACTTC. Its translation: CASSHRLAGGMETQYF. The chain has TRBV7-2 and TRBJ2-5; 11 bases match TRBD2. There are 16 residues in the CDR3. CDR1 and CDR2 from the germline V gene are SGHTA and FQGNSA. The ends lost 5 bases at V and 5 bases at J; junction bases unmatched: 10.